Listed below are T cell receptor beta chains from one sample, sequenced in a study of shared clonotypes between healthy human individuals. Some clones are missing from TCRdb's copy, which holds only in-frame ones; the method was immunoSEQ multiplex PCR. The sample lists millions of clones; about 92% were seen once. Sequencing input: naive CD8+ T cells from PBMCs. These receptor sequences come from a man aged 18 to 35 in good health. Some clones in this sample may be carry-over from other donors' samples. Both conserved end residues are part of each CDR3. A D gene is named only where the DNA matches it firmly. For some rows the clone size is stated as once, few or many, or as a class when expanded; others skip it.

D gene: TRBD1
clone size: few
V gene: TRBV6-5
J gene: TRBJ1-1
CDR3 DNA: TGTGCCAGCATCAGAGACAGGGATCGAGGGACTGAAGCTTTCTTT
CDR3 protein: CASIRDRDRGTEAFF

D gene: NA
clone size: NA
V gene: TRBV14
J gene: TRBJ2-1
CDR3 DNA: TGTGCCAGCAGCCAATCCTTCGGGATCCGGGGAGCCAATGAGCAGTTCTTC
CDR3 protein: CASSQSFGIRGANEQFF

D gene: NA
clone size: NA
V gene: TRBV28
J gene: TRBJ2-7
CDR3 DNA: TGTGCCAGCAGTTTAGGCCTCAATTTCTACGAGCAGTACTTC
CDR3 protein: CASSLGLNFYEQYF

D gene: TRBD1
clone size: NA
V gene: TRBV28
J gene: TRBJ1-2
CDR3 DNA: TGTGCCAGCAGCCTGCTAGGGACAGGGATTGACTATGGCTACACCTTC
CDR3 protein: CASSLLGTGIDYGYTF

D gene: NA
clone size: NA
V gene: TRBV28
J gene: TRBJ1-2
CDR3 DNA: TGTGCCAGCAGTTTAGTGGCGGCCGAGAACTATGGCTACACCTTC
CDR3 protein: CASSLVAAENYGYTF

D gene: NA
clone size: few
V gene: TRBV2
J gene: TRBJ2-1
CDR3 DNA: TGTGCCAGCAGTGAAGCCGCTAGTTTGTACAATGAGCAGTTCTTC
CDR3 protein: CASSEAASLYNEQFF

D gene: NA
clone size: NA
V gene: TRBV4-3
J gene: TRBJ2-7
CDR3 DNA: TGCGCCAGCAGCCAAGGGTTAGCGACCAGTTACGAGCAGTACTTC
CDR3 protein: CASSQGLATSYEQYF

D gene: NA
clone size: NA
V gene: TRBV7-8
J gene: TRBJ2-2
CDR3 DNA: TGTGCCAGCAGCTTAGTCTCCGGGACCCTTACCGGGGAGCTGTTTTTT
CDR3 protein: CASSLVSGTLTGELFF

D gene: NA
clone size: NA
V gene: TRBV2
J gene: TRBJ2-1
CDR3 DNA: TGTGCCAGCAGCGGGCTAGAGCGAAGCTCCTACAATGAGCAGTTCTTC
CDR3 protein: CASSGLERSSYNEQFF

D gene: TRBD1
clone size: NA
V gene: TRBV11-2
J gene: TRBJ1-3
CDR3 DNA: TGTGCCAGCAGCTTAGTCAGGGGGCGGTCTGGAAACACCATATATTTT
CDR3 protein: CASSLVRGRSGNTIYF

D gene: NA
clone size: NA
V gene: TRBV2
J gene: TRBJ1-2
CDR3 DNA: TGTGCCAGCAGTGAGGGTAGCTACACCTTC
CDR3 protein: CASSEGSYTF

D gene: TRBD2
clone size: NA
V gene: TRBV28
J gene: TRBJ2-3
CDR3 DNA: TGTGCCAGCAGTTGGGGGGGATGGGCAGATACGCAGTATTTT
CDR3 protein: CASSWGGWADTQYF

D gene: NA
clone size: NA
V gene: TRBV25-1
J gene: TRBJ2-6
CDR3 DNA: TGTGCCAGCAGCCCAGGCTCTGGGGCCAACGTCCTGACTTTC
CDR3 protein: CASSPGSGANVLTF

D gene: NA
clone size: NA
V gene: TRBV18
J gene: TRBJ1-2
CDR3 DNA: TGTGCCAGCTCAAGATCGTTAAAGGTCAATGGCTACACCTTC
CDR3 protein: CASSRSLKVNGYTF

D gene: TRBD1
clone size: NA
V gene: TRBV6-1
J gene: TRBJ1-3
CDR3 DNA: TGTGCCAGCAGTGAATCACAGACAGGGGGTGCCGGAAACACCATATATTTT
CDR3 protein: CASSESQTGGAGNTIYF

D gene: NA
clone size: NA
V gene: TRBV15
J gene: TRBJ2-7
CDR3 DNA: TGTGCCACCAGCAGCGCAGGGACCTACGAGCAGTACTTC
CDR3 protein: CATSSAGTYEQYF

D gene: TRBD1
clone size: NA
V gene: TRBV13
J gene: TRBJ2-7
CDR3 DNA: TGTGCCAGCAGCTCCGGGACAGGGTGGGCCTACGAGCAGTACTTC
CDR3 protein: CASSSGTGWAYEQYF

D gene: NA
clone size: NA
V gene: TRBV15
J gene: TRBJ2-7
CDR3 DNA: TGTGCCACCAGCAGAGATGGGGAAGGACCCTACGAGCAGTACTTC
CDR3 protein: CATSRDGEGPYEQYF

D gene: NA
clone size: NA
V gene: TRBV10-3
J gene: TRBJ2-1
CDR3 DNA: TGTGCCATCATGGGGGTGCTTGACAATGAGCAGTTCTTC
CDR3 protein: CAIMGVLDNEQFF

D gene: NA
clone size: NA
V gene: TRBV10-2
J gene: TRBJ1-6
CDR3 DNA: TGCGCCAGCAGTGACTACCGGCCGAGTAGGAGTGTGGGATCACCCCTCCACTTT
CDR3 protein: CASSDYRPSRSVGSPLHF